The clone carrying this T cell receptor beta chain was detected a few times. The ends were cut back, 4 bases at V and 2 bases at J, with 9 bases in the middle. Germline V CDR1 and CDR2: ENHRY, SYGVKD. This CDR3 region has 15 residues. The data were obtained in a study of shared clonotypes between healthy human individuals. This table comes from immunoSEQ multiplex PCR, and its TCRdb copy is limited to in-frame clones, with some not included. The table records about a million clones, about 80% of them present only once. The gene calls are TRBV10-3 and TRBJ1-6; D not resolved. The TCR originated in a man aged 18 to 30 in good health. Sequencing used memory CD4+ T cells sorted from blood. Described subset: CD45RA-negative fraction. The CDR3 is CAISVGSPYNSPLHF. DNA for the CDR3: TGTGCCATCAGTGTAGGCAGCCCCTATAATTCACCCCTCCACTTT.